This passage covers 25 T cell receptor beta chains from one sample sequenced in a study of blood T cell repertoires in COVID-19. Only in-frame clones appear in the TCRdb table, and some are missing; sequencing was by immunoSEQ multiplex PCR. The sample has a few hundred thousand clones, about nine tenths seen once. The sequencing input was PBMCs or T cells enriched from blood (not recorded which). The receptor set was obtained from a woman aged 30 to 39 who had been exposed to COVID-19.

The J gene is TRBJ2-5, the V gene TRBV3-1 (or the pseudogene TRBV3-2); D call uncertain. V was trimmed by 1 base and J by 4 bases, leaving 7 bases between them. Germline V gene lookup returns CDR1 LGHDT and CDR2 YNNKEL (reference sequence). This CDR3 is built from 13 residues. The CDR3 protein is CASSQGERETQYF. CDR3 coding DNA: TGTGCCAGCAGCCAAGGAGAGAGAGAGACCCAGTACTTC.

The CDR3: CASSPGSMGEQYF. The CDR3 nucleotides read TGTGCCAGCAGCCCGGGTTCTATGGGCGAGCAGTACTTC. The chain has TRBV7-6 and TRBJ2-7; D gene uncertain. Deletions cut 5 bases from V and 6 bases from J, with 14 bases between. The germline gives CDR1 SGHVS, CDR2 FNYEAQ. CDR3 length: 13 residues.

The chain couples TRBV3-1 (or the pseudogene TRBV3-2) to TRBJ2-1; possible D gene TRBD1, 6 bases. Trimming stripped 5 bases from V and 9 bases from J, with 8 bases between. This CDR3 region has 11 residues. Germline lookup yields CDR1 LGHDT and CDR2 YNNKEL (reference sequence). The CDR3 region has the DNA TGTGCCAGCAGCAGGGGGAGTGAGCAGTTCTTC. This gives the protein CASSRGSEQFF.

This chain's CDR3 is CSVVRGFGTDTQYF. CDR3 sequence (DNA): TGCAGCGTTGTAAGAGGGTTTGGGACAGATACGCAGTATTTT. The chain couples TRBV29-1 to TRBJ2-3; perhaps TRBD2 as D (5 bases). Trimming pared 4 bases from V and 3 bases from J, leaving 14 bases between. Germline CDR1 SQVTM, CDR2 ANQGSEA. The CDR3 is 14 residues long.

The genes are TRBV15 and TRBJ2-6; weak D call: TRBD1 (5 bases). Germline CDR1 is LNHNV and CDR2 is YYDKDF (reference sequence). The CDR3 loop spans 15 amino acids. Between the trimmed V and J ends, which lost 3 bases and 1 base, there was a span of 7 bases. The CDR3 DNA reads TGTGCCACCAGCAGCAGGGTTTCTGGGGCCAACGTCCTGACTTTC. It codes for CATSSRVSGANVLTF.

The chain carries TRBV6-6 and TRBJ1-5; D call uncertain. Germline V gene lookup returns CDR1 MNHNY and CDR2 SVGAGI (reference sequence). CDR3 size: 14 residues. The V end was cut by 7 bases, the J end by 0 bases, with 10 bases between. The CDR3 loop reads CASKSEYSNQPQHF. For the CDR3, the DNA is TGTGCCAGCAAGTCGGAGTATAGCAATCAGCCCCAGCATTTT.

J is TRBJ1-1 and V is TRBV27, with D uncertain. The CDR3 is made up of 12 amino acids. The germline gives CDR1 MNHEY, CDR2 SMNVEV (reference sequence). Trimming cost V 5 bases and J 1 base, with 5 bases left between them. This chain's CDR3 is CASSPGNTEAFF. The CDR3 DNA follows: TGTGCCAGCAGTCCGGGGAACACTGAAGCTTTCTTT.

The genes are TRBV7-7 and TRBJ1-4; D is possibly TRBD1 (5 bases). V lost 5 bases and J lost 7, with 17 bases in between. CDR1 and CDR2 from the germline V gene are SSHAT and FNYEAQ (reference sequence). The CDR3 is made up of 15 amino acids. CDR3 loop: CASSPGGTAGEKLFF. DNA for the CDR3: TGTGCCAGCAGCCCCGGCGGGACCGCCGGTGAAAAACTGTTTTTT.

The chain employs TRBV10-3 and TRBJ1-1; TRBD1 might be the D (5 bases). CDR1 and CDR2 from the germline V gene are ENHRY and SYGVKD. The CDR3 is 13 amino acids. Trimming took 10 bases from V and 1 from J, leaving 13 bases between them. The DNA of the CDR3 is TGTGCCACCTCAGGGCAGTGGAACACTGAAGCTTTCTTT. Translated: CATSGQWNTEAFF.

The CDR3 DNA sequence: TGTGCCAGCAGCATCTATAGCGGGAGCGGGACAGATACGCAGTATTTT. Its protein product is CASSIYSGSGTDTQYF. The V gene is TRBV28, the J gene TRBJ2-3; 9 positions agree with TRBD2. Germline CDR1 is MDHEN and CDR2 is SYDVKM. This CDR3 is built from 16 residues. The V segment lost 6 bases and the J segment 3 bases; nucleotides outside the gene matches: 10.

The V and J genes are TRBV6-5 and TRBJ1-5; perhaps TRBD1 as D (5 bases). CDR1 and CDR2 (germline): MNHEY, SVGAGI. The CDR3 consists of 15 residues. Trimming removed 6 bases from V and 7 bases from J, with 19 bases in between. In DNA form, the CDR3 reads TGTGCCAGCAGCCCGGGACGCGGAGGGGAACAGCCCCAGCATTTT. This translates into CASSPGRGGEQPQHF.

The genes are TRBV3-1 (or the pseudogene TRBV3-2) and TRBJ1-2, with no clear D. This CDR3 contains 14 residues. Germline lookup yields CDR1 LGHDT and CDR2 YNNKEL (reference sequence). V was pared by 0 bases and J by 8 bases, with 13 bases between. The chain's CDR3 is CASSQDAGTGGYTF. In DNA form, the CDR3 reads TGTGCCAGCAGCCAAGATGCCGGAACGGGAGGCTACACCTTC.

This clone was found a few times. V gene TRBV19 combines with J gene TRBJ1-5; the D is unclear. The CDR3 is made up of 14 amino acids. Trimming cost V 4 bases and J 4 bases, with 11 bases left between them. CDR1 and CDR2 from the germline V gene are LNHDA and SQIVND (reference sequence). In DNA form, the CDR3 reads TGTGCCAGTAGTAACTCGGGAGGGAATCAGCCCCAGCATTTT. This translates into CASSNSGGNQPQHF.

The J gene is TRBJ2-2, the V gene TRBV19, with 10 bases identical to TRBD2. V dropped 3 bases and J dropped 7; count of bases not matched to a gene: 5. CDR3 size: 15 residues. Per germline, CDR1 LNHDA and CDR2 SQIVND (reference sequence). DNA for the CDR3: TGTGCCAGTAGTATGCTAGCGGGAGTTTTCGGGGAGCTGTTTTTT. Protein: CASSMLAGVFGELFF.

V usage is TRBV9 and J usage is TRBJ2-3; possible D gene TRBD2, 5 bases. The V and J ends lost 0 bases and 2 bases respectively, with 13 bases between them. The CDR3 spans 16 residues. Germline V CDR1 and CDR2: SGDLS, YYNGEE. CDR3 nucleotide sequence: TGTGCCAGCAGCGTAGGGGCTAGCCCCCTCACAGATACGCAGTATTTT. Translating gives CASSVGASPLTDTQYF.

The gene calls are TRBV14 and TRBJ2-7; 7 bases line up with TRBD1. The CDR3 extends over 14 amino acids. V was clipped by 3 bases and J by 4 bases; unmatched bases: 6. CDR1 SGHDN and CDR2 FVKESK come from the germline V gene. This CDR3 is CASSHRQGTYEQYF. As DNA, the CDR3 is TGTGCCAGCAGCCATAGACAGGGTACTTACGAGCAGTACTTC.

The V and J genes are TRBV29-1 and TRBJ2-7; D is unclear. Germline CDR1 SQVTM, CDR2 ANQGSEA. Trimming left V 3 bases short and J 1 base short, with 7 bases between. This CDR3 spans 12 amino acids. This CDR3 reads CSVEGQSYEQYF. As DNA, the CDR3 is TGCAGCGTTGAGGGCCAGTCCTACGAGCAGTACTTC.

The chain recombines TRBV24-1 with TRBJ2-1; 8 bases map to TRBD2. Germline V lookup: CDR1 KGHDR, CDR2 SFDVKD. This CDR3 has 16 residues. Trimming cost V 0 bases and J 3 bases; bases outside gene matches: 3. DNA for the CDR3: TGTGCCACCAGTGATTTGACTAGCGGAGACTACAATGAGCAGTTCTTC. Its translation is CATSDLTSGDYNEQFF.

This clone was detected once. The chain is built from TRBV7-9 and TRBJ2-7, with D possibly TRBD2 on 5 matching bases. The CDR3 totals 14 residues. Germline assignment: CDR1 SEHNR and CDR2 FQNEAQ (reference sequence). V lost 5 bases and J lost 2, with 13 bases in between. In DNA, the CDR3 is TGTGCCAGCAGCCACCCCGGAGGTGCCTACGAGCAGTACTTC. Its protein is CASSHPGGAYEQYF.

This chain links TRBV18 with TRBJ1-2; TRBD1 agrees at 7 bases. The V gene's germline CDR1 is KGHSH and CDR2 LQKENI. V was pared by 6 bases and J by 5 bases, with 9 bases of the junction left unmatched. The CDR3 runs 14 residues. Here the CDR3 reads CASSPGQGEYGYTF. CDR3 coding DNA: TGTGCCAGCTCCCCCGGCCAGGGGGAATATGGCTACACCTTC.

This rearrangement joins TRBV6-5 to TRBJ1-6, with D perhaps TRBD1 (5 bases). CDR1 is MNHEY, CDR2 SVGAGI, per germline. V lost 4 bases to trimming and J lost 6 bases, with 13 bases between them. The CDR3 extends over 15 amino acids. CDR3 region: CASSWGPGRNSPLHF. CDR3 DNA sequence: TGTGCCAGCAGTTGGGGCCCCGGACGTAATTCACCCCTCCACTTT.

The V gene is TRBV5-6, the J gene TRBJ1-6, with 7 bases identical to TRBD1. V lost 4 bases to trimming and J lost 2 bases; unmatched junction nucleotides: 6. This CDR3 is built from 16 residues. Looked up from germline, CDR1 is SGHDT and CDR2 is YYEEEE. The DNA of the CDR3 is TGTGCCAGCAGCCGCAAGGGACAGCCCTATAATTCACCCCTCCACTTT. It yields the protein CASSRKGQPYNSPLHF.

CDR3 residues: CASSVVGGYYNEQFF. CDR3 nucleotide sequence: TGTGCCAGCAGCGTAGTGGGAGGATACTACAATGAGCAGTTCTTC. This chain joins TRBV9 and TRBJ2-1; tentatively, D is TRBD2 (6 bases). V was pared by 0 bases and J by 3 bases, with 10 bases between. The CDR3 loop spans 15 amino acids. Per the germline V gene, CDR1 is SGDLS and CDR2 is YYNGEE.

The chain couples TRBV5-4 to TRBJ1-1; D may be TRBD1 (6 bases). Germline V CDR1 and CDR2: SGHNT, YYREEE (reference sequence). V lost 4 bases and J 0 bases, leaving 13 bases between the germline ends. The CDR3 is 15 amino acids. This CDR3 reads CASSTGQPMNTEAFF. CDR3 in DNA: TGTGCCAGCAGCACCGGACAGCCCATGAACACTGAAGCTTTCTTT.

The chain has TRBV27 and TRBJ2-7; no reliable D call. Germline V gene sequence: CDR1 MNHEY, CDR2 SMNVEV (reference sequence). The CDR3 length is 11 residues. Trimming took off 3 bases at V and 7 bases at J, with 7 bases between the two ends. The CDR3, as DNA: TGTGCCAGCAGTTTTCCGGGTGAGCAGTACTTC. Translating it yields CASSFPGEQYF.